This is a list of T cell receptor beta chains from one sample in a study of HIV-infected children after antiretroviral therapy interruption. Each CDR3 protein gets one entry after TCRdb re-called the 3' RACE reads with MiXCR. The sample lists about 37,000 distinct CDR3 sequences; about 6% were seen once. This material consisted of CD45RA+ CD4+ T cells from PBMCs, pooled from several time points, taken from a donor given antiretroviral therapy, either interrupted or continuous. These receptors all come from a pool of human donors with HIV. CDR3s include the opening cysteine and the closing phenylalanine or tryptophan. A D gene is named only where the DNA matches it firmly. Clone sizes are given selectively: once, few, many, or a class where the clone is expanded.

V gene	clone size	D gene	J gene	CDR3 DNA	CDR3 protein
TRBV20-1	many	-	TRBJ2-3	TGCAGTGCTTTTTATGTAGATACGCAGTATTTT	CSAFYVDTQYF
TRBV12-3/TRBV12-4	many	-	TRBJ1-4	TGTGCCAGCAGTTTATGGGGCCAAGGGGGAAAACTGTTTTTT	CASSLWGQGGKLFF
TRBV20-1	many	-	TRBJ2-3	TGCAGTGCTCCCAACATAGCGGTTTTAGTGGATACGCAGTATTTT	CSAPNIAVLVDTQYF
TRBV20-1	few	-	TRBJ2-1	TGCAGTGCTAGAGATTTTAGCGGCCGATACAATGAGCAGTTCTTC	CSARDFSGRYNEQFF
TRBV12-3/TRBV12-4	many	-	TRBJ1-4	TGTGCCAGCTCGTCCCAGACTAATGAAAAACTGTTTTTT	CASSSQTNEKLFF
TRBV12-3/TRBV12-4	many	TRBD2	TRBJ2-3	TGTGCCAGCGGCCAAGGCCCCGGGACTAGCCTCACAGATACGCAGTATTTT	CASGQGPGTSLTDTQYF
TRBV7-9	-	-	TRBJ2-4	TGTGCCAGCAGCTTAGTGGTTCAGGGAAACATTCAGTACTTC	CASSLVVQGNIQYF
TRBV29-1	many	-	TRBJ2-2	TGCAGCGTTGGGGTTAGGCCCACCGGGGAGCTGTTTTTT	CSVGVRPTGELFF
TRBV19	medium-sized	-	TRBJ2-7	TGTGCCAGCAGTATAACGGACATCTCCTATGAACAGTACTTC	CASSITDISYEQYF
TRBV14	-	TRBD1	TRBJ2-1	TGTGCCAGCAGCCAGAGGGCCGGGACAGGGGGCAATGAGCAGTTCTTC	CASSQRAGTGGNEQFF
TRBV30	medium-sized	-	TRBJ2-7	TGTGCCTGGAGGGGGGACTGGGGGTATGAACAGTACTTC	CAWRGDWGYEQYF
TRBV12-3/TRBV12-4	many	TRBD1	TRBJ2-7	TGTGCCAGCAGTTTAGCCCGGGACAGATCCTACGAGCAGTACTTC	CASSLARDRSYEQYF
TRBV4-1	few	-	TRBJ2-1	TGCGCCAGCAGACCCTTACCCGGGGCCATCTACAATGAGCAGTTCTTC	CASRPLPGAIYNEQFF
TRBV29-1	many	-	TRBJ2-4	TGCAGCGTTACACCCGATCTAGCCAAAAACATTCAGTACTTC	CSVTPDLAKNIQYF
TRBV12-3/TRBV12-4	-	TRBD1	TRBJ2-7	TGTGCCAGCCGCCCGGGACAGGGGGAACACGAGCAGTACTTC	CASRPGQGEHEQYF
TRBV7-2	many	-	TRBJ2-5	TGTGCCAGCACCCTCTGGGGGGGCGGCGAGACCCAGTACTTC	CASTLWGGGETQYF
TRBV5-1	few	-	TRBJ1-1	TGCGCCAGCATCAAAGGGACGGAGAACACTGAAGCTTTCTTT	CASIKGTENTEAFF
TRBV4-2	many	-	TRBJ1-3	TGTGCCAGCAGCCAAGCAGGGTCGGGAAACACCATATATTTT	CASSQAGSGNTIYF
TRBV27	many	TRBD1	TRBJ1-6	TGTGCCAGCAGTTTATTTTCGGGACAGGGGAATTCACCCCTCCACTTT	CASSLFSGQGNSPLHF
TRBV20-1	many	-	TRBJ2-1	TGCAGTGCTAGACCCCTGGACAGAGACTACAATGAGCAGTTCTTC	CSARPLDRDYNEQFF
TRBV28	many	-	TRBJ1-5	TGTGCCAGCTCCGGGGCAGAATTTAGCAATCAGCCCCAGCATTTT	CASSGAEFSNQPQHF
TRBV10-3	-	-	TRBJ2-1	TGTGCCATCAGTGAGGATGAGGTGCAGTTCTTC	CAISEDEVQFF
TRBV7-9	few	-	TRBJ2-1	TGTGCCAGCAGCTTAGAACAGGTCTACAATGAGCAGTTCTTC	CASSLEQVYNEQFF
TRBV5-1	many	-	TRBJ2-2	TGCGCCAGCAGCTTAAGGACCGTCGTCACCGGGGAGCTGTTTTTT	CASSLRTVVTGELFF
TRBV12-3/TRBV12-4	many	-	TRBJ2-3	TGTGCCAGCAGTATCAGGGGCTACACAGATACGCAGTATTTT	CASSIRGYTDTQYF
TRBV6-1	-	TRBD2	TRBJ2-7	TGTGCCAGCAGTGATCCCGACGGACTAGCCGATTACGAGCAGTACTTC	CASSDPDGLADYEQYF
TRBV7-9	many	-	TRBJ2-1	TGTGCCAGCAGGTCAGGGGATGAGCAGTTCTTC	CASRSGDEQFF
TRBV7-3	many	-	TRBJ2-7	TGTGCCAGCAGCCCAGACAGGTACTCCTACGAGCAGTACTTC	CASSPDRYSYEQYF
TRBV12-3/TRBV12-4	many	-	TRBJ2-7	TGTGCCAGCAGCCAAAGGGGTAGTTTGGTCCACGAGCAGTACTTC	CASSQRGSLVHEQYF
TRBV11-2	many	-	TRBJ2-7	TGTGCCAGCAGCAAAACTAGAGGCGCGAGCGTCCCCTACGAGCAGTACTTC	CASSKTRGASVPYEQYF
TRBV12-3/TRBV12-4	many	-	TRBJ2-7	TGTGCAAGCAGCTTAGATCCTGGGCTCTATGAACAGTACTTC	CASSLDPGLYEQYF
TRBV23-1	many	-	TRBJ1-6	TGCGCCAGCAGTCAAACGGCAGGGCGAAATTCACCCCTCCACTTT	CASSQTAGRNSPLHF
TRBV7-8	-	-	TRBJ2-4	TGTGCCAGCAGCCCAAGGGTTGGCAAAAACATTCAGTACTTC	CASSPRVGKNIQYF
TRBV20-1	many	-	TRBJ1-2	TGCAGTGCTATGGCACAGGTTAACTATGGCTACACCTTC	CSAMAQVNYGYTF
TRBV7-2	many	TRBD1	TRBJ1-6	TGTGCCAGCAGACCCGGGACAGCAAGCTCACCCCTCCACTTT	CASRPGTASSPLHF
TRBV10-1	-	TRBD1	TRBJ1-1	TGCGCCAGCAGTTTAAACAGGGGGCTCAGCACTGAAGCTTTCTTT	CASSLNRGLSTEAFF
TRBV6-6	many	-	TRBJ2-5	TGTGCCAGCAGTCGGACTGTACAAGAGACCCAGTACTTC	CASSRTVQETQYF
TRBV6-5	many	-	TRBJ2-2	TGTGCCAGCAGTTACTCAAGATCCTACGCGAACACCGGGGAGCTGTTTTTT	CASSYSRSYANTGELFF
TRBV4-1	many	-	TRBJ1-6	TGCGCCAGCAGCCAAGGCGTGGGCCATAATTCACCCCTCCACTTT	CASSQGVGHNSPLHF
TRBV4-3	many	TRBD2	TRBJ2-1	TGCGCCAGCAGCCTGACGGGGGGGGTCACTGAGCAGTTCTTC	CASSLTGGVTEQFF
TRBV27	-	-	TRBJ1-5	TGTGCCAGCAGTTTTGCAGGGTTTGGTCAGCCCCAGCATTTT	CASSFAGFGQPQHF
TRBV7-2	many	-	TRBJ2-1	TGTGCCAGCAGCTTAGCAGTTGGTAACTCTAAGTTCTTC	CASSLAVGNSKFF
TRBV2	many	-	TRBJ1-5	TGTGCCAGCAGTGAAGAGTCGAGCTATTTTGGTCAGCCCCAGCATTTT	CASSEESSYFGQPQHF
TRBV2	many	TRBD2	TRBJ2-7	TGTGCCAGCAGAGGGACTAGCGGAAACCTTTACGAGCAGTACTTC	CASRGTSGNLYEQYF
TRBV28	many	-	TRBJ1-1	TGTGCCAGCTCCGAGGGGGGGGCGAGGGCTTTCTTT	CASSEGGARAFF
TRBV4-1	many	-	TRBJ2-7	TGCGCCAGCAGCCAAGAAAGGCTAGCTGATAGCTCCTACGAGCAGTACTTC	CASSQERLADSSYEQYF
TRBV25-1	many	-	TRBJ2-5	TGTGCCAGCAGTGGTCTACACGGTTTCCAAGAGACCCAGTACTTC	CASSGLHGFQETQYF
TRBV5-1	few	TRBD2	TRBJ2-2	TGCGCCAGCAGCCCGGCCGTACTAGCGGGGGGACACTCCCCCGGGGAGCTGTTTTTT	CASSPAVLAGGHSPGELFF
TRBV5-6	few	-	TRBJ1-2	TGTGCCAGCAGCTTGGGGCAGGGTGTCTATGGCTACACCTTC	CASSLGQGVYGYTF
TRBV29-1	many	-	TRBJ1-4	TGCAGCGTTGAATTCAGAACCAATGAAAAACTGTTTTTT	CSVEFRTNEKLFF
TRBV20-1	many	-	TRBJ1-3	TGCAGTGCTAGAGACCCCCGGTTTTCTGGAAACACCATATATTTT	CSARDPRFSGNTIYF
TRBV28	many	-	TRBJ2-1	TGTGCCAGCAGTTTGGATCTAGGCTACAATGAGCAGTTCTTC	CASSLDLGYNEQFF
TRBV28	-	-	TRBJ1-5	TGTGCCAGCAGCCCCCTCGGCGGGAATCAGCCCCAGCATTTT	CASSPLGGNQPQHF
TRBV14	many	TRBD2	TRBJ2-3	TGTGCCAGCAGCCCAGGGCAGCGGGGGTTGGCAGATACGCAGTATTTT	CASSPGQRGLADTQYF
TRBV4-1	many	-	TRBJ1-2	TGCGCCAGCAGCCCGGGGGGAGGGGCGAACTATGGCTACACCTTC	CASSPGGGANYGYTF